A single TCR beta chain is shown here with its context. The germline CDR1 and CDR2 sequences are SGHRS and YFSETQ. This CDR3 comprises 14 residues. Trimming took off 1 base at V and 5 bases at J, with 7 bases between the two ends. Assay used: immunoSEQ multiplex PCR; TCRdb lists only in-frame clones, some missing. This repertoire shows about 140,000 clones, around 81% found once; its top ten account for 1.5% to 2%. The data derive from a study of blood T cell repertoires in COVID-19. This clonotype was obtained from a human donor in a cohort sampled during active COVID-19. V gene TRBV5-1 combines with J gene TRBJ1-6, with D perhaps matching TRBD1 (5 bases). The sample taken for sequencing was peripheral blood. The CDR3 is CASSLPGNNSPLHF. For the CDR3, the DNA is TGCGCCAGCAGCTTGCCAGGGAATAATTCACCCCTCCACTTT.